This is a list of T cell receptor beta chains from one sample in a study of neurological immune-mediated disorders. TCRdb redid the calling of the 5' RACE reads with MiXCR, one entry per CDR3 protein. The data hold about 120,000 distinct CDR3 sequences, with roughly 3.2% observed a single time. Sequencing used PBMCs. The receptor source for this set is a woman under 40 with multiple sclerosis. Each CDR3 is given with its conserved first and last residue. The D gene is left open where the match is weak. Expanded clones get a size class; other rows say once, few or many, or leave the size out.

CDR3	DNA	size	V	J	D
CASSLGTLESDQPQHF	TGTGCCAGCAGTTTGGGGACACTGGAGTCCGATCAGCCCCAGCATTTT	many	TRBV12-3/TRBV12-4	TRBJ1-5	-
CASSEIQGLYEQYF	TGTGCCAGCAGTGAAATACAGGGGCTCTACGAGCAGTACTTC	many	TRBV2	TRBJ2-7	TRBD1
CASSLLLGGGLSSYEQYF	TGCGCCAGCAGCTTGCTCCTAGGAGGCGGCCTAAGCTCCTACGAGCAGTACTTC	many	TRBV5-1	TRBJ2-7	-
CASSLGRFNEQFF	TGTGCCAGCAGCTTAGGTCGGTTCAATGAGCAGTTCTTC	many	TRBV7-8	TRBJ2-1	-
CASSLASGTLTEAFF	TGTGCCAGCAGCTTAGCTTCCGGGACCTTAACTGAAGCTTTCTTT	many	TRBV7-2	TRBJ1-1	-
CAWSDRAGQYF	TGTGCCTGGAGTGACAGGGCTGGGCAGTACTTC	many	TRBV30	TRBJ2-7	-
CASSLGDTLNTEAFF	TGCGCCAGCAGCTTGGGCGACACCTTGAACACTGAAGCTTTCTTT	many	TRBV5-1	TRBJ1-1	-
CSARDLKGAMTEAFF	TGCAGTGCTAGAGATCTGAAGGGGGCGATGACTGAAGCTTTCTTT	many	TRBV20-1	TRBJ1-1	TRBD1
CASSEAPGQSQETQYF	TGTGCCAGCAGTGAAGCCCCGGGACAGTCACAAGAGACCCAGTACTTC	many	TRBV2	TRBJ2-5	TRBD1
CASSLRGGSFEPQHF	TGTGCCAGCTCACTCCGGGGGGGGTCCTTCGAGCCCCAGCATTTT	many	TRBV18	TRBJ1-5	-
CASSLGGGENIQYF	TGTGCCAGCAGTTTAGGGGGAGGGGAAAACATTCAGTACTTC	many	TRBV12-3/TRBV12-4	TRBJ2-4	TRBD2
CASTFRRDTEAFF	TGTGCCAGCACCTTTCGGAGGGACACTGAAGCTTTCTTT	many	TRBV11-2	TRBJ1-1	-
CSAPTTGTAGEGYTF	TGCAGTGCGCCTACGACGGGGACGGCCGGGGAAGGCTACACCTTC	many	TRBV20-1	TRBJ1-2	-
CASSSLAGGTDTRYF	TGTGCCAGCAGTTCGCTAGCGGGAGGCACAGATACGCGGTATTTT	few	TRBV25-1	TRBJ2-3	TRBD2
CASSPSVYEQYF	TGTGCCAGCAGCCCCTCGGTGTACGAGCAGTACTTC	many	TRBV7-9	TRBJ2-7	-
CASSLSSRVGTDTQYF	TGCGCCAGCAGCTTGAGTAGTCGGGTTGGCACAGATACGCAGTATTTT	many	TRBV5-1	TRBJ2-3	-
CASSSPSTPGPQDTQYF	TGTGCCAGCAGCTCTCCTTCCACCCCGGGACCTCAGGATACGCAGTATTTT	many	TRBV7-2	TRBJ2-3	-
CASSLLTADQPQHF	TGTGCCAGCAGCTTACTCACAGCCGATCAGCCCCAGCATTTT	many	TRBV12-3/TRBV12-4	TRBJ1-5	-
CSARASGSYEQYF	TGCAGTGCTAGGGCTAGCGGGAGCTACGAGCAGTACTTC	many	TRBV20-1	TRBJ2-7	TRBD2
CASSQDMGGLWDEQFF	TGTGCCAGCAGCCAAGACATGGGAGGGCTCTGGGATGAGCAGTTCTTC	many	TRBV3-1	TRBJ2-1	TRBD2
CASSYTEMNTEAFF	TGTGCCAGCAGTTACACCGAAATGAACACTGAAGCTTTCTTT	many	TRBV6-2/TRBV6-3	TRBJ1-1	-
CASTPGWTVNSPLHF	TGTGCCAGCACACCCGGTTGGACGGTAAATTCACCCCTCCACTTT	many	TRBV2	TRBJ1-6	-
CASSLVQAGANVLTF	TGCGCCAGCAGCTTGGTCCAGGCTGGGGCCAACGTCCTGACTTTC	many	TRBV5-1	TRBJ2-6	-
CASSTPDRGRIHGYTF	TGCGCCAGCAGCACCCCCGACAGGGGGCGCATCCATGGCTACACCTTC	many	TRBV5-1	TRBJ1-2	TRBD1
CASSLAATQYEQYF	TGTGCCAGCAGCTTAGCGGCCACCCAGTACGAGCAGTACTTC	many	TRBV7-2	TRBJ2-7	-
CASSRRDGNYGYTF	TGTGCCAGCAGCCGTAGGGACGGGAACTATGGCTACACCTTC	many	TRBV3-1	TRBJ1-2	-
CSVLNTGELFF	TGCAGTGTCTTAAACACCGGTGAGCTGTTTTTT	-	TRBV20-1	TRBJ2-2	-
CASRRGQGGYNEQFF	TGTGCCAGCAGACGTGGACAGGGGGGTTACAATGAGCAGTTCTTC	many	TRBV6-5	TRBJ2-1	TRBD1
CASSLVGGHTEAFF	TGCGCCAGCAGCTTGGTCGGGGGACACACTGAAGCTTTCTTT	many	TRBV5-1	TRBJ1-1	-